A single sample gave rise to the 23 T cell receptor beta chains below, sequenced in a study of immune evolution from preneoplasia to lung adenocarcinoma (dated by TCRdb to the early 2020s). To prepare the library, the immunoSEQ multiplex PCR assay was applied. Here the immuneACCESS table is served through TCRdb, limited to in-frame sequences with V and J called. Missing clones are a known gap in these copies; in checked studies unresolved V genes cover under half, and the rest lacks a known reason. In this sample the table shows 14,000 or so clones, over 75% of which occur a single time. Around 3% of the sample lies in the top ten. The sample taken for sequencing was FFPE lung adenocarcinoma in situ tissue. Taken with the paper, the label for cell subset or site translates to: preinvasive adenocarcinoma in situ (AIS). These receptor sequences come from an older donor with lung adenocarcinoma.

J is TRBJ1-5 and V is TRBV6-1; D unresolved. There are 12 residues in the CDR3. V was clipped by 6 bases and J by 5 bases, with 8 bases between them. Germline loops: CDR1 MNHNS, CDR2 SASEGT. The CDR3 DNA reads TGTGCCAGCAGAAAAGACGATCAGCCCCAGCATTTT. Translated, it gives CASRKDDQPQHF.

In nucleotides, the CDR3 is TGTGCCTGGAGTGGGGCCTATGGCTACACCTTC. Its protein product is CAWSGAYGYTF. This sequence joins TRBV30 and TRBJ1-2; D ambiguous. The CDR3 runs to 11 residues. The V end was cut by 1 base, the J end by 4 bases, with 4 bases between. Germline V gene lookup returns CDR1 GTSNPN and CDR2 SVGIG (reference sequence).

V is TRBV10-1 and J is TRBJ2-3; the D is unclear. CDR3 length: 13 amino acids. The germline V and J ends were trimmed by 8 bases and 0 bases, with 9 bases remaining between them. CDR1 and CDR2 from the germline V gene are WNHNN and SYGVQD (reference sequence). CDR3 sequence reads: CASQHASTDTQYF. The CDR3 DNA is TGCGCCAGCCAGCATGCTAGCACAGATACGCAGTATTTT.

This sequence joins TRBV6-1 and TRBJ2-6; the D is unclear. Per germline, CDR1 MNHNS and CDR2 SASEGT. The CDR3 length is 15 residues. The V and J ends lost 2 bases and 1 base respectively, with 6 bases between them. In nucleotides, the CDR3 is TGTGCCAGCAGTGAATGGGGTTCTGGGGCCAACGTCCTGACTTTC. Encoded protein: CASSEWGSGANVLTF.

This chain joins TRBV19 and TRBJ1-5; D gene ambiguous. This CDR3 contains 15 residues. Germline V gene lookup returns CDR1 LNHDA and CDR2 SQIVND (reference sequence). Trimming took off 2 bases at V and 2 bases at J, with 10 bases between the two ends. The DNA of the CDR3 is TGTGCCAGTAGTATAAAAGGGTCTGGCAATCAGCCCCAGCATTTT. Protein: CASSIKGSGNQPQHF.

J is TRBJ2-7 and V is TRBV28, with 11 bases lining up with TRBD1. V dropped 3 bases and J dropped 4; count of bases not matched to a gene: 5. The length of the CDR3 is 15 residues. Germline V CDR1 and CDR2: MDHEN, SYDVKM. CDR3 in amino acids: CASSLGQGVGYEQYF. As DNA, the CDR3 is TGTGCCAGCAGTTTGGGACAGGGGGTAGGGTACGAGCAGTACTTC.

CDR3 residues: CATSPGTSYEQYF. The CDR3 DNA reads as TGTGCCACCAGCCCGGGAACCTCCTACGAGCAGTACTTC. V and J are TRBV15 and TRBJ2-7; D perhaps matches TRBD2 (5 bases). The CDR3 totals 13 residues. The germline gives CDR1 LNHNV, CDR2 YYDKDF (reference sequence). Deletions cut 5 bases from V and 0 bases from J, with 8 bases between.

This sequence joins TRBV11-2 and TRBJ1-4; D not certain. Germline V gene data show CDR1 as SGHAT and CDR2 as FQNNGV. Trimming cost V 1 base and J 8 bases, with 8 bases left between them. This CDR3 has 13 residues. This CDR3 is CASSLAVEEKLFF. The CDR3, as DNA: TGTGCCAGCAGCTTAGCGGTAGAAGAAAAACTGTTTTTT.

This rearrangement joins TRBV11-2 to TRBJ1-3; weak D call: TRBD1 (5 bases). Germline V gene sequence: CDR1 SGHAT, CDR2 FQNNGV. There are 13 residues in the CDR3. V shed 0 bases and J shed 6 bases, with 6 bases lying between them. The chain's CDR3 is CASSLDRENTIYF. The CDR3 region has the DNA TGTGCCAGCAGCTTAGACAGGGAAAACACCATATATTTT.

The chain carries TRBV29-1 and TRBJ1-1; 9 bases line up with TRBD1. Germline CDR1 SQVTM, CDR2 ANQGSEA. This CDR3 is built from 15 residues. V dropped 3 bases and J dropped 3; count of bases not matched to a gene: 8. CDR3 nucleotide sequence: TGCAGCGTTGAGAAATACAGGGGGCCGGACACTGAAGCTTTCTTT. Its protein product is CSVEKYRGPDTEAFF.

The gene calls are TRBV5-1 and TRBJ1-1; perhaps TRBD1 as D (5 bases). The CDR3 spans 15 residues. V was trimmed by 0 bases and J by 6 bases, leaving 15 bases between them. CDR1 and CDR2 (germline): SGHRS, YFSETQ. The CDR3 here is CASSLEGREGAEAFF. The CDR3 DNA sequence: TGCGCCAGCAGCTTGGAGGGGAGGGAGGGCGCTGAAGCTTTCTTT.

The V and J genes are TRBV15 and TRBJ1-1; D uncertain. V lost 4 bases and J 2 bases, leaving 11 bases between the germline ends. Germline V lookup: CDR1 LNHNV, CDR2 YYDKDF (reference sequence). The CDR3 covers 14 residues. CDR3 protein: CATSMRRENTEAFF. The CDR3 coding sequence is TGTGCCACCAGCATGAGAAGGGAAAACACTGAAGCTTTCTTT. The full variable domain, rest sourced from reference TRBV15 and TRBJ1-1, is DAMVIQNPRYQVTQFGKPVTLSCSQTLNHNVMYWYQQKSSQAPKLLFHYYDKDFNNEADTPDNFQSRRPNTSFCFLDIRSPGLGDTAMYLCATSMRRENTEAFFGQGTRLTVV.

J is TRBJ2-1 and V is TRBV19; 11 nucleotides agree with TRBD2. CDR3 length: 15 residues. Trimming took 3 bases from V and 3 from J; bases not matched to a gene: 1. Looked up from germline, CDR1 is LNHDA and CDR2 is SQIVND (reference sequence). The CDR3: CASSIGLAGYNEQFF. The CDR3 bases are TGTGCCAGTAGTATCGGACTAGCGGGCTACAATGAGCAGTTCTTC.

In this sample, this clone turned up a few times. The chain employs TRBV11-2 and TRBJ1-1; D gene uncertain. Per germline, CDR1 SGHAT and CDR2 FQNNGV. Trimming cost V 5 bases and J 11 bases, with 18 bases left between them. The CDR3 length is 13 residues. DNA of the CDR3: TGTGCCAGCAGCAAACTGACGACTCGTGGGGCTTTCTTT. Amino acid sequence: CASSKLTTRGAFF.

Only a few counts were recorded for this clone. This rearrangement joins TRBV7-2 to TRBJ2-1; no definite D call. Germline values: CDR1 SGHTA, CDR2 FQGNSA. V was shortened by 3 bases and J by 13 bases, with 10 bases between the two germline ends. This CDR3 is 11 amino acids long. CDR3 sequence (DNA): TGTGCCAGCAGCTTTGCGGTAGATCAGTTCTTC. This sequence encodes CASSFAVDQFF.

V gene TRBV7-8 combines with J gene TRBJ2-3; TRBD2 might be the D (6 bases). The CDR3 covers 16 residues. The germline CDR1 and CDR2 sequences are SGHVS and FQNEAQ. Trimming cost V 1 base and J 4 bases, with 15 bases left between them. CDR3 protein: CASSLESGWASDTQYF. The CDR3 DNA is TGTGCCAGCAGCTTAGAAAGCGGGTGGGCTTCAGATACGCAGTATTTT. Full variable domain (rest looked up from reference TRBV7-8 and TRBJ2-3): GAGVSQSPRYKVAKRGQDVALRCDPISGHVSLFWYQQALGQGPEFLTYFQNEAQLDKSGLPSDRFFAERPEGSVSTLKIQRTQQEDSAVYLCASSLESGWASDTQYFGPGTRLTVL.

The chain uses TRBV5-4 and TRBJ1-1; D gene unclear. Looked up from germline, CDR1 is SGHNT and CDR2 is YYREEE (reference sequence). The CDR3 has 15 amino acids. V lost 3 bases to trimming and J lost 3 bases, with 15 bases between them. DNA of the CDR3: TGTGCCAGCAGCTCTGATCCCGAAACCGACACTGAAGCTTTCTTT. As protein: CASSSDPETDTEAFF.

V usage is TRBV29-1 and J usage is TRBJ2-2; no clear D. The V gene lost 4 bases and the J gene lost 6 bases, with 12 bases spanning the gap. Looked up from germline, CDR1 is SQVTM and CDR2 is ANQGSEA. The CDR3 is 13 amino acids. In DNA, the CDR3 is TGCAGCGTTGCTTTTCAACGGGCCGGGGAGCTGTTTTTT. Amino acids: CSVAFQRAGELFF.

This chain links TRBV5-5 with TRBJ2-7; TRBD1 is a possible D gene (6 bases). V was trimmed by 3 bases and J by 0 bases, leaving 13 bases between them. Germline assignment: CDR1 SGHKS and CDR2 YYEKEE (reference sequence). The CDR3 covers 15 residues. The CDR3 nucleotides are TGTGCCAGCAGCTCTACAAAGGGGGACTCCTACGAGCAGTACTTC. This codes for CASSSTKGDSYEQYF. The full variable domain, its missing parts supplied by reference TRBV5-5 and TRBJ2-7, is DAGVTQSPTHLIKTRGQQVTLRCSPISGHKSVSWYQQVLGQGPQFIFQYYEKEERGRGNFPDRFSARQFPNYSSELNVNALLLGDSALYLCASSSTKGDSYEQYFGPGTRLTVT.

In its sample, this clone was seen a few times. The genes are TRBV7-2 and TRBJ1-2; no clear D gene. The CDR3 is 12 residues long. Trimming shortened V by 2 bases and J by 6 bases, and 7 bases separated the two germline ends. Per germline, CDR1 SGHTA and CDR2 FQGNSA. The CDR3 DNA is TGTGCCAGCAGCTTATTCGGGGATGGCTACACCTTC. Amino acids: CASSLFGDGYTF. Complete variable domain (other parts from reference TRBV7-2 and TRBJ1-2): GAGVSQSPSNKVTEKGKDVELRCDPISGHTALYWYRQSLGQGLEFLIYFQGNSAPDKSGLPSDRFSAERTGGSVSTLTIQRTQQEDSAVYLCASSLFGDGYTFGSGTRLTVV.

The V gene is TRBV6-5, the J gene TRBJ2-3; 9 nucleotides align to TRBD2. The CDR3 has 15 residues. V trimming: 6 bases; J trimming: 6 bases; junction bases outside the gene matches: 10. Germline-derived CDR1 and CDR2 are MNHEY and SVGAGI. In DNA form, the CDR3 reads TGTGCCAGCAGAAACGGCGGGAGGGCAAGGGATACGCAGTATTTT. Translating it yields CASRNGGRARDTQYF.

This sequence joins TRBV2 and TRBJ1-1; D might be TRBD1 (5 bases). The CDR3 consists of 17 residues. V was clipped by 6 bases and J by 0 bases, with 20 bases between them. Germline loops: CDR1 SNHLY, CDR2 FYNNEI. This CDR3 reads CASSGNTGGFLNTEAFF. CDR3 nucleotides: TGTGCCAGCAGCGGCAACACCGGGGGGTTCTTGAACACTGAAGCTTTCTTT. Based on the CDR3 plus reference TRBV2 and TRBJ1-1, the full variable domain is EPEVTQTPSHQVTQMGQEVILRCVPISNHLYFYWYRQILGQKVEFLVSFYNNEISEKSEIFDDQFSVERPDGSNFTLKIRSTKLEDSAMYFCASSGNTGGFLNTEAFFGQGTRLTVV.

The chain carries TRBV29-1 and TRBJ2-3; D gene uncertain. Germline V gene sequence: CDR1 SQVTM, CDR2 ANQGSEA. The ends were cut back, 6 bases at V and 0 bases at J, with 13 bases in the middle. The CDR3 extends over 14 amino acids. The CDR3 DNA is TGCAGCGTGACACGGGCAGCGAGCACAGATACGCAGTATTTT. Translation: CSVTRAASTDTQYF.